This T cell receptor beta chain was identified during a study of blood T cell repertoires in COVID-19. Whole-study context: T cells, B-cell-depleted T cells, or PBMCs supplied cDNA or gDNA.

In assigning cohorts, the study relied on participant-reported clinical history. Cohort 3 donors counted as recovered after two negative PCRs, clearance, or resolved symptoms. Germline V lookup: CDR1 GTSNPN, CDR2 SVGIG (reference sequence). V lost 0 bases and J 2 bases, leaving 17 bases between the germline ends. The CDR3 contains 17 residues. Study processing details: Reference gene primers were amplified, and this amplification served to estimate nucleated cell counts. Some clones are missing from TCRdb's copy, which holds only in-frame ones; the method was immunoSEQ multiplex PCR. V and J calls and clone size are given by that table; D and trimming were obtained from the DNA. The table lists about 160,000 clones, around 81% of them singletons.

The sequence derives from a man aged 40-49 years who had recovered from COVID-19. The chain is built from TRBV30 and TRBJ1-3, with no clear D. Specimen: PBMCs or T cells enriched from blood (not recorded which). The DNA for the CDR3 is TGTGCCTGGAGTGTAGTCCGAACGGGAGGGACTGGAAACACCATATATTTT. Its protein product is CAWSVVRTGGTGNTIYF.